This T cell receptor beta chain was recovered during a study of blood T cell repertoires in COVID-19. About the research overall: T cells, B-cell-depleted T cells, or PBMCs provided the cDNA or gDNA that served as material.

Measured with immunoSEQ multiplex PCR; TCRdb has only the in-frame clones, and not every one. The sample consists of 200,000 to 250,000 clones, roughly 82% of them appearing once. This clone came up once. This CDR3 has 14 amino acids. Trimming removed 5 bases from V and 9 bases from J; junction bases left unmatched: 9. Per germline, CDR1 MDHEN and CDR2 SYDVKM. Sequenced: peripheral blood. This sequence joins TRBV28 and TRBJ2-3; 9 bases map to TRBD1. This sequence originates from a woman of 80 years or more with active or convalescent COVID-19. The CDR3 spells CASSVGQGKATQYF. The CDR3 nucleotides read TGTGCCAGCAGTGTGGGACAGGGTAAAGCGACGCAGTATTTT.